This T cell receptor beta chain was obtained from a study of relationships among human T cell subsets. Broader study findings: Some CD4+CD8+ double-positive cells may remain after bead sorting. Over 50% of CD8+ cytotoxic sequences came from clones with over 100 reads.

With regard to this clonotype: Its target is unknown.

After CD25, CD56 and CD294 bead selections, the flow-through was collected as Th1 cells. Looked up from germline, CDR1 is SGHAT and CDR2 is FQDESV (reference sequence). The CDR3 runs 15 residues. V was clipped by 2 bases and J by 4 bases; unmatched bases: 6. TCR alpha and beta CDR3s were amplified from mRNA by semiquantitative ARM-PCR. Tagged nested gene-specific primers were used first, then communal superprimers amplified exponentially. TCRdb re-derived calls from the multiplex PCR reads in MiXCR, one entry per CDR3 protein. The table records fewer than 15,000 distinct CDR3 sequences, roughly 65% of them present only once.

Sequencing used CD4+ Th1 cells sorted from blood. This TCR was recovered from a man aged 35 to 55 in good health. The chain is built from TRBV11-1 and TRBJ1-2; 8 positions agree with TRBD1. The CDR3 DNA reads TGTGCCAGCAGCTTACACGGGACAGGAACCTATGGCTACACCTTC. Its translation is CASSLHGTGTYGYTF.